This T cell receptor (beta chain) stems from a study of identical twins. The ends lost 6 bases at V and 5 bases at J; junction bases unmatched: 6. This CDR3 is 13 amino acids long. TCRdb re-derived calls from the 5' RACE reads in MiXCR, one entry per CDR3 protein. The sample contains about 730,000 distinct CDR3 sequences, less than 25% of which appear only once. This clonotype occurred a few times. These data were likewise used in another study, on T cells expressing NK-cell markers.

The chain uses TRBV12-3 or TRBV12-4 and TRBJ1-1; 7 bases match TRBD1. Sequenced: PBMCs. This sequence was found in a young woman in good health. CDR3 sequence reads: CASSRRQGTEAFF. CDR3 nucleotide sequence: TGTGCCAGCAGCCGACGACAGGGTACTGAAGCTTTCTTT.